Listed below are T cell receptor beta chains from one sample, sequenced in a study of response to subunit inactivated influenza vaccine. TCRdb re-called the RT-PCR reads with MiXCR, one entry per CDR3 protein. Of over 400,000 distinct CDR3 sequences listed, around 13% are singletons. Sequencing used PBMCs from blood, obtained roughly 47 days after vaccination. The receptors here all came from a man aged 50 to 59 who received an inactivated influenza vaccine. Both conserved end residues are part of each CDR3. A D gene is named only where the DNA matches it firmly. Clone size is stated in some rows and not others, as once, few, many or a class when expanded.

abundance	v_gene	d_gene	j_gene	CDR3aa	CDR3nt
many	TRBV4-1	.	TRBJ1-3	CASSQGLISGNTIYF	TGCGCCAGCAGCCAAGGACTGATCTCTGGAAACACCATATATTTT
few	TRBV4-1	.	TRBJ2-2	CASSQVQTGELFF	TGCGCCAGCAGCCAAGTTCAGACCGGGGAGCTGTTTTTT
few	TRBV10-2	.	TRBJ1-6	CASRRGREVGSLHF	TGCGCCAGCAGAAGGGGTCGGGAGGTCGGGTCCCTCCACTTT
.	TRBV10-3	.	TRBJ2-7	CAIRPPDSYEQYF	TGTGCCATCAGGCCCCCGGATTCCTACGAGCAGTACTTC
many	TRBV7-9	.	TRBJ2-1	CASSGQYNEQFF	TGTGCCAGCAGCGGACAGTACAATGAGCAGTTCTTC
.	TRBV7-3	.	TRBJ2-7	CASSQDSLSSYEQYF	TGTGCCAGCAGCCAGGACAGTTTAAGCTCCTACGAGCAGTACTTC
.	TRBV5-1	TRBD1	TRBJ2-7	CASSKGQGTGGEQYF	TGCGCCAGCAGCAAGGGACAGGGCACCGGTGGCGAGCAGTACTTC
few	TRBV5-1	.	TRBJ2-5	CASSLVGLKDPQYF	TGCGCCAGCAGCTTGGTCGGCCTAAAGGATCCCCAGTACTTC
few	TRBV3-1	TRBD1	TRBJ1-1	CASSHRQGEGTEAFF	TGTGCCAGCAGCCACCGACAGGGGGAAGGCACTGAAGCTTTCTTT
many	TRBV5-1	.	TRBJ1-2	CASSFWGYGYTF	TGCGCCAGCAGCTTCTGGGGATATGGCTACACCTTC
many	TRBV14	.	TRBJ2-7	CASSQLDSYEQYF	TGTGCCAGCAGCCAACTGGATTCCTACGAGCAGTACTTC
many	TRBV12-3/TRBV12-4	.	TRBJ2-7	CASSLPPQDEQYF	TGTGCCAGCAGTTTACCTCCACAAGACGAGCAGTACTTC
few	TRBV2	TRBD1	TRBJ1-2	CASKKAGGAYYGYTF	TGTGCCAGCAAGAAGGCAGGGGGCGCCTACTATGGCTACACCTTC
.	TRBV7-9	.	TRBJ2-7	CASSSISLPGQYF	TGTGCCAGCAGCTCGATCAGCCTCCCCGGGCAGTACTTC
few	TRBV12-3/TRBV12-4	.	TRBJ2-7	CASSPDRPYEQYF	TGTGCCAGCAGCCCCGACAGGCCCTACGAGCAGTACTTC
many	TRBV20-1	.	TRBJ1-2	CSWDQFNGYTF	TGCAGTTGGGATCAATTCAATGGCTACACCTTC
many	TRBV4-2	.	TRBJ2-7	CASSQDVSRTYEQYF	TGTGCCAGCAGCCAAGACGTGAGCAGGACCTACGAGCAGTACTTC
few	TRBV9	.	TRBJ2-3	CASSVLGRDTQYF	TGTGCCAGCAGCGTATTGGGGAGAGATACGCAGTATTTT
few	TRBV24-1	.	TRBJ1-2	CATSDRKGRADYGYTF	TGTGCCACCAGTGACCGGAAAGGCAGGGCGGACTATGGCTACACCTTC
.	TRBV7-7	.	TRBJ1-5	CASSLVVPWTSNQPQHF	TGTGCTAGCAGCTTAGTTGTGCCCTGGACGAGCAATCAGCCCCAGCATTTT
.	TRBV5-1	.	TRBJ2-5	CASSSGTFKETQYF	TGCGCCAGCAGCTCCGGGACTTTCAAAGAGACCCAGTACTTC
.	TRBV2	.	TRBJ2-3	CASSRGSNQPQYF	TGTGCCAGCAGTCGGGGTAGCAATCAGCCCCAGTATTTT
.	TRBV6-5	.	TRBJ2-3	CASSYSVRDTQYF	TGTGCCAGCAGTTATTCAGTCCGGGATACGCAGTATTTT
many	TRBV4-3	.	TRBJ2-7	CASSQDEKGAYEQYF	TGCGCCAGCAGCCAAGATGAGAAGGGAGCCTACGAGCAGTACTTC
.	TRBV29-1	.	TRBJ1-1	CSGRSVVNTEAFF	TGCAGCGGCCGCTCTGTGGTGAACACTGAAGCTTTCTTT
many	TRBV6-2/TRBV6-3	TRBD1	TRBJ2-5	CASSYRGRGQETQYF	TGTGCCAGCAGTTACCGAGGCAGGGGGCAAGAGACCCAGTACTTC
few	TRBV7-9	TRBD1	TRBJ1-5	CASSPGTGRDQHF	TGTGCCAGCAGCCCAGGGACAGGGCGGGACCAGCATTTT
few	TRBV6-1	.	TRBJ1-5	CASSSVGASNQPQHF	TGTGCCAGCAGTAGCGTTGGGGCTAGCAATCAGCCCCAGCATTTT
few	TRBV29-1	TRBD1	TRBJ2-5	CSATGIIETQYF	TGCAGCGCGACAGGGATTATAGAGACCCAGTACTTC
few	TRBV12-3/TRBV12-4	.	TRBJ1-1	CASSRAFGSEAFF	TGTGCCAGCAGTAGGGCCTTTGGTTCTGAAGCTTTCTTT
few	TRBV10-1	TRBD2	TRBJ2-1	CASSEMVLAGGDEQFF	TGCGCCAGCAGTGAGATGGTACTAGCGGGGGGTGATGAGCAGTTCTTC
.	TRBV18	TRBD1	TRBJ1-5	CASSPDRDRNQPQHF	TGTGCCAGCTCACCGGACAGGGATCGAAATCAGCCCCAGCATTTT
few	TRBV18	TRBD1	TRBJ2-7	CASSVTTGDSYEQYF	TGTGCCAGCTCCGTCACGACAGGGGATAGCTACGAGCAGTACTTC
few	TRBV11-3	.	TRBJ2-7	CASSLSRNYEQYF	TGTGCCAGCAGCTTAAGCCGAAACTACGAGCAGTACTTC
.	TRBV6-1	.	TRBJ2-7	CASSENGASEQYF	TGTGCCAGCAGTGAAAATGGCGCCAGCGAGCAGTACTTC
many	TRBV20-1	.	TRBJ2-4	CSGRVGLGDIQYF	TGCAGTGGTCGGGTGGGACTTGGGGACATTCAGTACTTC
few	TRBV7-8	.	TRBJ2-3	CASTPPDTQYF	TGTGCCAGCACCCCCCCAGATACGCAGTATTTT
.	TRBV24-1	TRBD2	TRBJ2-1	CATSGLLAGRVDEQFF	TGTGCCACCAGTGGCTTACTAGCGGGAAGGGTCGATGAGCAGTTCTTC
few	TRBV10-3	.	TRBJ1-2	CAIKGYRDYGYTF	TGTGCCATCAAAGGGTACCGGGACTATGGCTACACCTTC
.	TRBV29-1	.	TRBJ2-1	CSVEGLGLYNEQFF	TGCAGCGTTGAGGGGCTAGGGCTCTACAATGAGCAGTTCTTC
.	TRBV28	.	TRBJ1-1	CASSTRQVEAFF	TGTGCCAGCAGTACCAGACAGGTTGAAGCTTTCTTT
many	TRBV9	.	TRBJ2-5	CASSGTSYGFQETQYF	TGTGCCAGCAGCGGGACATCTTATGGGTTCCAAGAGACCCAGTACTTC
few	TRBV13	TRBD1	TRBJ2-2	CASSLRDRALWAGELFF	TGTGCCAGCAGCTTACGGGACAGGGCGTTATGGGCCGGGGAGCTGTTTTTT
many	TRBV6-5	.	TRBJ2-6	CASSYSNMGGSSGANVLTF	TGTGCCAGCAGTTACTCGAATATGGGGGGTTCTTCCGGGGCCAACGTCCTGACTTTC
.	TRBV12-3/TRBV12-4	TRBD2	TRBJ2-5	CASSLGREGRIQETQYF	TGTGCCAGCAGTCTGGGACGGGAGGGCAGGATCCAAGAGACCCAGTACTTC
.	TRBV7-3	.	TRBJ2-6	CASSSTNRDASGANVLTF	TGTGCCAGCAGCTCCACGAACCGGGACGCCTCTGGGGCCAACGTCCTGACTTTC
many	TRBV20-1	TRBD1	TRBJ2-1	CSARAGTGLNNEQFF	TGCAGTGCTAGAGCCGGGACAGGACTTAACAATGAGCAGTTCTTC
.	TRBV7-8	TRBD2	TRBJ2-7	CASSLELAAWEQYF	TGTGCCAGCAGCTTAGAACTAGCGGCGTGGGAGCAGTACTTC
.	TRBV12-3/TRBV12-4	.	TRBJ2-7	CASSLARIGPTGEQYF	TGTGCCAGCAGTTTAGCGCGAATCGGCCCGACGGGGGAGCAGTACTTC
few	TRBV7-2	.	TRBJ2-2	CASSSPRDPTGELFF	TGTGCCAGCAGCTCCCCCAGGGATCCCACCGGGGAGCTGTTTTTT